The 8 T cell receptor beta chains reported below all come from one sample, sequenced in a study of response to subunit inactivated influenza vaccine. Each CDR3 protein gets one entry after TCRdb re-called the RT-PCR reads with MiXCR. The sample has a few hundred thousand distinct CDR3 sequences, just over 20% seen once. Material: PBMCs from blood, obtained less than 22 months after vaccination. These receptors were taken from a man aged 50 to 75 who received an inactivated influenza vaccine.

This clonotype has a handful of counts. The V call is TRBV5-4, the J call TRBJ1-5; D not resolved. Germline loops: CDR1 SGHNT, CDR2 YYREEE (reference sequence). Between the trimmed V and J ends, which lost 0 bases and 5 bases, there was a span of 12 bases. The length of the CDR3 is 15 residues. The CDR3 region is CASSLGGYSDQPQHF. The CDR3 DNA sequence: TGTGCCAGCAGCTTGGGGGGATATTCGGATCAGCCCCAGCATTTT.

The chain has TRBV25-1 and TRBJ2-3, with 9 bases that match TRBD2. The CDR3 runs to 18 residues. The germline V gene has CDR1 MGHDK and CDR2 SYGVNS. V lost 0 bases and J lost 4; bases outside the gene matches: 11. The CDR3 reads CASSEYGGLARGSDTQYF. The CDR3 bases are TGTGCCAGCAGTGAATATGGTGGACTAGCGAGGGGGTCAGATACGCAGTATTTT.

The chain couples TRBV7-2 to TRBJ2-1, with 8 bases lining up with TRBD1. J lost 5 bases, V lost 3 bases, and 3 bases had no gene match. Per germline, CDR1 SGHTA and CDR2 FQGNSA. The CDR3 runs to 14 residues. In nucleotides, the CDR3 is TGTGCCAGCAGCTTCCGGACAGGGAACAATGAGCAGTTCTTC. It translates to CASSFRTGNNEQFF.

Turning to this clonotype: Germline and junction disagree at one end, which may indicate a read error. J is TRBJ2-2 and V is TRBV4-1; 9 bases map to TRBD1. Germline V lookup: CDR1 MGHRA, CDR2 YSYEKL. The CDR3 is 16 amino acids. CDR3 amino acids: CAGSLRDREQTGELFF. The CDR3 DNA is TGCGCCGGCAGCCTCCGGGACAGGGAACAGACCGGGGAGCTGTTTTTT.

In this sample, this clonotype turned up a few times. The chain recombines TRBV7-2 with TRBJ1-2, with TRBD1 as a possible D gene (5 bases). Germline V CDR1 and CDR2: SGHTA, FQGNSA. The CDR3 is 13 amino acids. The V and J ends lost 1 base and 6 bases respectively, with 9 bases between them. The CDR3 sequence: CASSLVPGNGYTF. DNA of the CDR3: TGTGCCAGCAGCTTAGTCCCAGGGAATGGCTACACCTTC.

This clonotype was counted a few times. CDR3 sequence: CASSPSGARLSTDTQYF. The CDR3 DNA follows: TGTGCCAGCAGCCCTTCTGGAGCGCGGCTCAGCACAGATACGCAGTATTTT. The chain carries TRBV3-1 and TRBJ2-3; D is uncertain. The CDR3 contains 17 residues. CDR1 is LGHDT and CDR2 is YNNKEL in the germline V gene (reference sequence). Between the trimmed V and J ends, which lost 4 bases and 0 bases, there was a span of 17 bases.

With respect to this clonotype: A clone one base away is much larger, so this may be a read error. The CDR3 coding sequence is TGCAGCGTCACTCCAAGGGGCACGAACACTGAAGCTTTCTTT. It specifies CSVTPRGTNTEAFF. The genes are TRBV29-1 and TRBJ1-1; a weak D match, TRBD1 (5 bases). The CDR3 is 14 residues long. With 6 bases removed from V and 1 base from J, the gap between germline ends came to 15 bases. CDR1 SQVTM and CDR2 ANQGSEA come from the germline V gene.

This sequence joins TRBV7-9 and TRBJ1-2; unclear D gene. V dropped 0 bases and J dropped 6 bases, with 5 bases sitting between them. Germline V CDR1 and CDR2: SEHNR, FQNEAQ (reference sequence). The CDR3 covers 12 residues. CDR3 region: CASSLAGHGYTF. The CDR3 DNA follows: TGTGCCAGCAGCTTAGCTGGGCATGGCTACACCTTC.